This T cell receptor (beta chain) is from a study of blood T cell repertoires in COVID-19. Study overall: Both acute and convalescent COVID-19 samples were obtained from the United States, Italy and Spain.

Followed longitudinally, the Seattle patients had been enrolled during active infection. The CDR3 contains 13 residues. The V end lost 2 bases, the J end lost 3 bases, and 7 bases lay between the germline ends. CDR1 and CDR2 from the germline V gene are MNHEY and SVGAGI. This clone was picked up a small number of times. As processed by the authors: Reference gene primers were amplified, and this amplification served to estimate nucleated cell counts. The protocol was immunoSEQ multiplex PCR, while the TCRdb copy is restricted to in-frame clones and leaves out a portion. That table gives V, J and clone size, and the DNA gave D and trimming. The sample yields 350,000 or so clones, approximately 89% seen once.

This sequence originates from a woman in her sixties with COVID-19, enrolled during active disease. The gene calls are TRBV6-5 and TRBJ1-2, with D possibly being TRBD1 (6 bases). The material sequenced was peripheral blood. The CDR3 nucleotides read TGTGCCAGCAGTTACGAGGGGGACTATGGCTACACCTTC. Its translation is CASSYEGDYGYTF.